The 8 T cell receptor beta chains given below trace back to one sample, sequenced in a study of T cells after posttransplantation cyclophosphamide. This table comes from immunoSEQ multiplex PCR, and its TCRdb copy is limited to in-frame clones, with some not included. Altogether tens of thousands of clones were found in the sample, and no singletons occur. Source material: PBMCs. The source of these receptors is a man aged 40-49 years in good health, CMV-negative, and a related stem cell transplant donor.

This clone was detected many times. V usage is TRBV7-2 and J usage is TRBJ1-4; D ambiguous. This CDR3 spans 15 amino acids. The V gene's germline CDR1 is SGHTA and CDR2 FQGNSA. The V and J ends lost 3 bases and 8 bases respectively, with 16 bases between them. For the CDR3, the DNA is TGTGCCAGCAGCTTCGGAAGAGGGTGGTACGAAAAACTGTTTTTT. Its protein product is CASSFGRGWYEKLFF.

In its sample, this clone was seen many times. The rearrangement links TRBV6-1 to TRBJ2-4; TRBD2 agrees at 14 bases. This CDR3 is built from 16 residues. The trim removed 3 bases at V and 6 bases at J, leaving 4 bases unmatched. Germline V gives CDR1 MNHNS, CDR2 SASEGT. In nucleotides, the CDR3 is TGTGCCAGCAGTGATGGACTAGCGGGGGGCCTAAACATTCAGTACTTC. This gives the protein CASSDGLAGGLNIQYF.

This clone was seen repeatedly, ten times or more. This chain connects TRBV19 to TRBJ2-7; no reliable D call. Germline-derived CDR1 and CDR2 are LNHDA and SQIVND (reference sequence). Deletions cut 3 bases from V and 3 bases from J, with 12 bases between. The CDR3 totals 14 residues. CDR3 loop: CASSIVAGHYEQYF. The CDR3 DNA follows: TGTGCCAGTAGTATTGTTGCTGGCCACTACGAGCAGTACTTC.

This clone was picked up many times. This chain's CDR3 is CASTRRAYEQYF. The CDR3 DNA is TGTGCCAGCACGCGCAGGGCCTACGAGCAGTACTTC. The chain uses TRBV2 and TRBJ2-7; a possible D gene is TRBD1 (5 bases). The germline gives CDR1 SNHLY, CDR2 FYNNEI. V was pared by 7 bases and J by 2 bases, with 9 bases between. This CDR3 region has 12 residues.

This clone was seen many times. This sequence joins TRBV7-9 and TRBJ1-4; D unresolved. Germline assignment: CDR1 SEHNR and CDR2 FQNEAQ (reference sequence). The CDR3 extends over 11 amino acids. V was cut by 1 base and J by 10 bases, with 4 bases left in between. DNA for the CDR3: TGTGCCAGCAGCTTAGGAGGAAAACTGTTTTTT. Amino acids: CASSLGGKLFF.

This clone was counted at least ten times. The V call is TRBV19, the J call TRBJ1-5; tentative D call: TRBD1 (6 bases). Germline CDR1 LNHDA, CDR2 SQIVND (reference sequence). With 6 bases removed from V and 1 base from J, the gap between germline ends came to 10 bases. This CDR3 is built from 14 residues. The CDR3, as DNA: TGTGCCAGTAGGAACAGGGAGAGCAATCAGCCCCAGCATTTT. The encoded protein is CASRNRESNQPQHF.

This clone has a count of ten or more. Other DNA sequences from this sample encode an identical CDR3 as well. The chain couples TRBV7-7 to TRBJ2-1, with TRBD2 as a possible D gene (5 bases). The germline gives CDR1 SSHAT, CDR2 FNYEAQ (reference sequence). V was trimmed by 1 base and J by 7 bases, leaving 8 bases between them. This CDR3 region has 13 residues. DNA of the CDR3: TGTGCCAGCAGCTTAGGTGGAGGAAATGAGCAGTTCTTC. This codes for CASSLGGGNEQFF.

This clone came up many times. V usage is TRBV18 and J usage is TRBJ2-1; tentatively, D is TRBD2 (5 bases). Trimming took 0 bases from V and 9 from J, leaving 12 bases between them. The CDR3 loop spans 14 amino acids. Germline loops: CDR1 KGHSH, CDR2 LQKENI. CDR3 amino acids: CASSPPVSDGEQFF. Written as DNA, the CDR3 is TGTGCCAGCTCACCACCGGTTAGCGATGGTGAGCAGTTCTTC.